The source of this T cell receptor (beta chain) is a study of shared clonotypes between healthy human individuals. Clones were read by immunoSEQ multiplex PCR, and TCRdb kept only the in-frame ones, dropping some. The sample includes around 1.9 million clones, roughly 91% seen only once; the top ten take 1.7%. Naive-designated CD8 cells lacked CD45RO, were positively enriched for CCR7, and omitted terminally differentiated effector memory CD45RA+ cells. Germline-derived CDR1 and CDR2 are MGHRA and YSYEKL. Trimming left V 4 bases short and J 1 base short, with 13 bases between. The CDR3 sequence is 15 residues long.

This chain connects TRBV4-1 to TRBJ1-1; D call uncertain. The sample taken for sequencing was naive CD8+ T cells from PBMCs. The sequence came from a man aged 18 to 30 in good health. Some clones in this sample may be carry-over from other donors' samples. The CDR3 protein is CASSPVVAANTEAFF. CDR3 in DNA: TGCGCCAGCAGCCCCGTCGTGGCAGCGAACACTGAAGCTTTCTTT.